This TCR beta chain is drawn from a study of T cell responses to AZD1222 COVID-19 vaccine. The V gene's germline CDR1 is LGHNA and CDR2 YSLEER. The CDR3 covers 13 residues. V was trimmed by 0 bases and J by 0 bases, leaving 3 bases between them. Comments on this clone: Its antigen remains unidentified.

General study points: The donor group comprised mostly white British people and more females; the analysis possibly underestimated clonal diversity. Epitopes outside B.1.351 and B.1.1.7 mutated regions reportedly drew nearly half of spike TCRs.

Produced via immunoSEQ multiplex PCR; TCRdb's table is partial and in-frame only. The repertoire holds tens of thousands of clones, with 85% as singletons. This sample comprised peripheral blood, obtained on day 0 of AZD1222 vaccination. The origin of this receptor is an adult in good health. This chain connects TRBV4-3 to TRBJ2-7; D is uncertain. The CDR3 reads CASSQEDSYEQYF. CDR3 nucleotide sequence: TGCGCCAGCAGCCAAGAGGACTCCTACGAGCAGTACTTC.